A single sample gave rise to the 5 T cell receptor beta chains below, sequenced in a study of cytomegalovirus exposure and HLA in healthy donors. PCR involved 60 Vbeta and 13 Jbeta primers. Profiled with immunoSEQ multiplex PCR; TCRdb holds only in-frame clones, not every one. The table for this sample gives 55,000 to 85,000 clones. Sequences were obtained from PBMCs. The receptors derive from a female donor in good health and CMV-seropositive.

The V gene is TRBV29-1, the J gene TRBJ1-1; 7 bases are shared with TRBD1. After removal of 3 bases from V and 0 bases from J, the junction contained 13 bases not matched to a gene. Per germline, CDR1 SQVTM and CDR2 ANQGSEA. The CDR3 contains 17 residues. CDR3 coding DNA: TGCAGCGTTGATCGAAACAGGGGAAACACTATGAACACTGAAGCTTTCTTT. It encodes CSVDRNRGNTMNTEAFF.

The CDR3 reads CASSLGRTGELFF. The CDR3 nucleotides are TGCGCCAGCAGCTTGGGTCGGACCGGGGAGCTGTTTTTT. The chain links TRBV5-1 to TRBJ2-2; no firm D call. This CDR3 is built from 13 residues. Trimming took 0 bases from V and 5 from J, leaving 5 bases between them. Germline CDR1 SGHRS, CDR2 YFSETQ. Full variable domain (remainder filled in from reference TRBV5-1 and TRBJ2-2): KAGVTQTPRYLIKTRGQQVTLSCSPISGHRSVSWYQQTPGQGLQFLFEYFSETQRNKGNFPGRFSGRQFSNSRSEMNVSTLELGDSALYLCASSLGRTGELFFGEGSRLTVL.

The chain is built from TRBV4-2 and TRBJ1-5; no clear D gene. Germline assignment: CDR1 LGHNA and CDR2 YNFKEQ. Trimming took off 1 base at V and 12 bases at J, with 13 bases between the two ends. The CDR3 has 13 amino acids. The CDR3: CASSQAMEKHQHF. The CDR3 bases are TGTGCCAGCAGCCAAGCAATGGAGAAGCACCAGCATTTT.

V and J are TRBV5-1 and TRBJ2-3, with D tentatively TRBD1 (7 bases). The V end lost 3 bases, the J end lost 0 bases, and 14 bases lay between the germline ends. CDR3 length: 16 amino acids. Germline V CDR1 and CDR2: SGHRS, YFSETQ. The CDR3 here is CASSWRQGGSTDTQYF. CDR3 DNA sequence: TGCGCCAGCAGCTGGAGACAGGGAGGAAGCACAGATACGCAGTATTTT.

V gene TRBV5-4 combines with J gene TRBJ2-3; TRBD2 matches at 14 bases. V was pared by 7 bases and J by 9 bases, with 7 bases of the junction left unmatched. This CDR3 has 14 residues. CDR1 is SGHNT and CDR2 is YYREEE in the germline V gene (reference sequence). This chain's CDR3 is CASRLAGGPKTQYF. The CDR3 coding sequence is TGTGCCAGCCGACTAGCGGGGGGGCCCAAAACGCAGTATTTT.